The source of this T cell receptor (beta chain) is a study of cytomegalovirus exposure and HLA in healthy donors (dated by TCRdb to about 2017). For context, the study as a whole: An earlier analysis of approximately 640 of the donors reported more than 250 Gb of sequence data and roughly 100 million unique TCR beta sequences from roughly 200 million T cells. Across roughly 420 genotyped donors of the cohort, an average of roughly 250,000 unique TCR beta nucleotide sequences per donor were sequenced, and approximately 17% of those sequences were non-productive. Because of strong linkage in the cohort, five DR-DQ haplotypes were treated as single units for association and clustering. The study aimed to test whether cataloging public T cell receptors could reveal signatures of past pathogen exposure. Rather than drawing on any new phenotypic data, the later analysis identified candidate immune exposures from TCR beta sequences and the way those sequences occurred across donors. Typing coverage differed by locus: A, B, C, DRB1 and DQB1 were typed in roughly 629-630 donors, DQA1 in roughly 500, DPA1 in 600 to 610, and DPB1 in 450 to 480. Donor age, sex, ethnicity and CMV serostatus were compiled together with the repertoire data. Along with the approximately 620-subject first cohort, a separate validation cohort of over a hundred different subjects was used. To predict cytomegalovirus infection status, the study brought together high-throughput TCR immunosequencing, statistical association of individual TCRs with disease status, and machine learning. All discovery cohort repertoires had been generated using a single sequencing platform. The genetic ancestry cluster associated with self-reported Caucasian donors included about 81% of the 398 genotyped donors. The study used immunosequencing to profile the T cell repertoires of approximately 690 subjects and linked those repertoires to cytomegalovirus serostatus. A later analysis re-examined previously published TCR beta repertoires from just over 650 donors and added high-resolution HLA genotyping to investigate patterns of TCR occurrence. A later genetic analysis took genome-wide SNP genotypes for about 55% of the 666 donors and used that subset as a discovery cohort. An early release covering around 630 HLA-typed donors comprised approximately 300 gigabases of sequencing data and some 79 million unique TCR sequences. Class I and class II HLA loci were covered by the typing at four-digit resolution. An earlier analysis of several hundred of the donors applied high-throughput TCR beta sequencing to assess whether each TCR beta V gene segment acted as functional or pseudogenic. The full study reports these points: When HLA alleles, especially DR and DQ, strongly co-occurred, TCR associations were difficult to assign to individual alleles. The study gave a list of some 150 TCR beta chains associated with cytomegalovirus. The 87-base-pair reads could not distinguish some IMGT-functional V segments, including TRBV6-2 and TRBV6-3, so those segments were excluded. Cytomegalovirus status was reported to be diagnosed by the classifier with high specificity and sensitivity in both the original and validation cohorts. The authors suggested that the approach could potentially be generalized to other disease states and immunological phenotypes. A further reported finding was that TCR beta sequences accurately predicted the HLA-A and HLA-B alleles for most subjects in the first cohort. The presence/absence analyses assumed that sequencing depth was roughly uniform across donors, and that assumption may not be true. Because counts were too low, seventeen rarely observed V segments, including chromosome 9 orphons, were left out of the earlier analysis of 587 of the donors. For the cohort, immune exposure information was limited to CMV serostatus. A later analysis reported that several top co-occurrence clusters appeared linked to parvovirus B19, influenza, CMV and Epstein-Barr virus. Three of the identified cytomegalovirus-associated TCR beta chains were confirmed in vitro to be specific for cytomegalovirus antigens. In a later analysis, most CMV-associated TCR beta chains were found to appear HLA-restricted, with HLA associations seemingly driven largely by CMV exposure. Because HLA typing was unavailable for some donors at each locus, only the typed subset was used in association tests. Most TCR sequences were seen in very few donors, while some public TCRs were found in many individuals. In this cohort, only TCR beta chains were sequenced, and detectable features were limited by the absence of alpha or paired-chain data. V-gene and J-gene trimming of TCR beta chains was associated with a missense DCLRE1C variant in a later genetic analysis, and the association was replicated in an independent cohort. Specific HLA alleles were associated with 18,000 or so TCR beta sequences at a false discovery rate of 0.05 in a later analysis. In an earlier analysis of approximately 600 of the donors, most TCR beta V segments were observed in productive rearrangements about 90% or about 30% of the time, broadly matching IMGT annotations. A cluster of highly shared sequence variants was judged likely to be a technical artifact of the sequencing pipeline. A later analysis found that HLA-associated TCR beta chains were more clonally expanded and had lower generation probabilities than equally common non-associated chains. According to a later analysis, TCR association rates differed among HLA loci, with DRB1 alleles showing the most associated TCRs and HLA-C alleles showing the fewest. According to a later genetic analysis, donors in an Asian-associated ancestry cluster had fewer N-insertions in productive TCRs than the roughly 660-donor mean. Linkage disequilibrium might explain the correlated functional status among segregating V segments, but an unknown experimental factor could not be excluded.

In the case of this clone: What this receptor recognizes is not known. No much larger clone is present one base from it, and per-base qualities are unavailable.

The protocol used for the library was the immunoSEQ multiplex PCR assay. For the multiplex PCR, a mixture combining 60 forward primers for TCR Vbeta segments and 13 reverse primers for TCR Jbeta segments was used. A multiplex PCR assay on genomic DNA amplified the CDR3 region of rearranged TCR beta genes. The Illumina HiSeq System was used to sequence the amplified TCR beta libraries as 87-base-pair reads. Processing in the source paper ran as follows. In a later analysis, some 80 million unique TCR beta chains were counted across the 500 to 850 repertoires, and roughly 11 million of these chains were shared by at least two donors. Raw reads were error-corrected and collapsed into unique sequences by a nearest-neighbor algorithm in which closely related sequences were merged to remove PCR and sequencing errors. To assign V, D and J gene segments, CDR3 sequences were aligned to IMGT reference sequences. Each retained sequence needed at least a six-nucleotide match to both a V gene segment and a J gene segment. A rearrangement counted as productive if the CDR3 had no stop codons and remained in frame with V and J, and every other rearrangement counted as non-productive. CDR3 was defined according to IMGT convention as the region running from the second conserved V-encoded cysteine to the conserved J-encoded phenylalanine. The earlier analysis of 550 to 650 of the donors excluded any sequence lacking an unambiguous match to a single V gene segment. In an earlier analysis of a few hundred of the donors, a V segment was called functional when productive rearrangements were above 56.7%, and segregating when the standard deviation between donors exceeded 5%. A statistical classification framework was built to diagnose cytomegalovirus status from the catalog of TCR beta chain sequences. In a later analysis, TCR nucleotide sequences were compared against IMGT/GENE-DB human TR gene sequences so that V and J genes could be assigned. In a later analysis, CDR3 sequences and most-parsimonious VDJ recombination scenarios were assigned using the TCRdist pipeline. In a later analysis, each TCR beta chain was defined by its CDR3 amino acid sequence together with its V-gene family, and reads without a unique V-gene family were excluded. A later analysis removed nearly 600 highly shared, low-generation-probability nucleotide sequences to deal with suspected cross-contamination and a sequencing artifact. For each public chain, a later analysis derived a clonal expansion index from normalized ranks of inferred template counts within each repertoire. In a later analysis, generation probabilities were computed with a VDJ recombination model fitted to out-of-frame rearrangements, and the resulting probabilities were checked against IGoR. Hypergeometric tests were used in a later analysis to score TCR-TCR, TCR-HLA and TCR-CMV co-occurrence, with a repertoire-size bias correction applied to the TCR pairs. In a later analysis, false discovery rates were estimated by permuting HLA or CMV assignments 20 times. In a later analysis, co-occurring TCRs were grouped using DBSCAN, and TCRdist sequence similarity was added for clustering within HLA-allele-positive subsets. Repertoires with fewer than 30,000 or more than 120,000 public chains were left out of co-occurrence clustering, as were a handful of repertoires with anomalous nucleotide sharing. Entries here come from immuneACCESS through TCRdb and include only in-frame sequences with V and J called. Some clones fail to appear in such tables; in the studies checked, an unresolved V gene covers under half of the shortfall, and the cause of the remainder is unknown. That table is the source of V, J and clone size, and D and trimming were worked out from the DNA. Across this sample there are 80,000 to 100,000 clones, with approximately 72% seen only once. Of the sample, 9.5% to 13% falls within the top ten clones.

The cohort consisted of approximately 670 healthy bone marrow donors. Cohort members were all nominally healthy when sampled, although unrecorded immune exposures were likely present. The donor tested CMV seropositive, placing the donor among the 289 seropositive members of the cohort. Every donor gave a peripheral blood sample, and the peripheral blood mononuclear cells from that sample were used for TCR beta sequencing. Genomic DNA was extracted from the blood cell samples with the Qiagen DNeasy Blood Extraction Kit. The CDR3 holds 13 amino acids from the cysteine to the phenylalanine. Solely the CDR3 DNA is kept, with 39 bases framed from the first base. V trim: 5 bases; J trim: 7 bases; unmatched bases: 4. Reading the germline V gene (reference sequence) gives CDR1 LNHDA and CDR2 SQIVND.

This clonotype originated in a man between 18 and 29 years old in good health and CMV-seropositive. This sequence uses TRBV19 and TRBJ2-7; 11 central nucleotides agree with TRBD1. Sequenced material: PBMCs. CDR3 protein: CASSSDRGLEQYF. The nucleotides are TGTGCCAGTAGTTCGGACAGGGGGCTTGAGCAGTACTTC.